This T cell receptor (beta chain) was observed in a study of cytomegalovirus exposure and HLA in healthy donors. General study findings and limits: Researchers reported that a few CMV-associated chains were confirmed in vitro as CMV antigen-specific.

With regard to this clone: Its antigen is undetermined.

V shed 4 bases and J shed 1 base, with 8 bases lying between them. The germline V gene has CDR1 SGHRS and CDR2 YFSETQ. This CDR3 contains 13 residues. The PCR used 60 Vbeta and 13 Jbeta primers. Repertoires were generated with immunoSEQ multiplex PCR, while TCRdb's copy carries only in-frame clones and drops some. The sample lists 150,000 to 200,000 clones; over 70% were seen once. The TCR sequence derives from a male donor in good health and CMV-seronegative. The chain recombines TRBV5-1 with TRBJ1-1; D gene unclear. The sample consisted of PBMCs. CDR3 residues: CASSPSPNTEAFF. The CDR3, as DNA: TGCGCCAGCAGCCCGTCCCCGAACACTGAAGCTTTCTTT.